This T cell receptor beta chain emerged from a study of T cells in Graves' hyperthyroidism and ophthalmopathy. Study-wide background: Peripheral blood was secured at the point of initial diagnosis, before any treatment. Study results and limitations: Model-based prediction identified ophthalmopathy a median around 6.5 months prior to its onset.

As concerns this clonotype: Its antigen is not known. This could be a read error, since a much larger clone is one nucleotide away.

Patients with ophthalmopathy all had a Clinical Activity Score of at least 3, a NOSPECS grade of at least 4 and duration under 3 months. Diagnostic decisions used clinical symptoms, serum thyroxine and TRAb, thyroid ultrasound and orbital computed tomography. Germline V gives CDR1 MDHEN, CDR2 SYDVKM. The CDR3 is 16 amino acids. RNA transcripts yielded amplified TCR beta CDR3 regions. TCR CDR3 underwent first-round RT-PCR with the HTBI primer set. In TCRdb, the multiplex PCR reads were re-called with MiXCR into one record per CDR3 protein. The table includes hundreds of thousands of distinct CDR3 sequences, about 15% detected once.

This chain joins TRBV28 and TRBJ2-7; 8 nucleotides line up with TRBD1. The sequencing input was blood. The sequence came from a woman aged 18 to 35 with Graves' ophthalmopathy. CDR3 region: CAGSRDRGAQYYEQYF. DNA of the CDR3: TGTGCCGGCAGCCGTGACAGGGGAGCTCAATACTACGAGCAGTACTTC. Looking up the rest from reference TRBV28 and TRBJ2-7 gives the full variable domain: DVKVTQSSRYLVKRTGEKVFLECVQDMDHENMFWYRQDPGLGLRLIYFSYDVKMKEKGDIPEGYSVSREKKERFSLILESASTNQTSMYLCAGSRDRGAQYYEQYFGPGTRLTVT.